A single count supports the clone carrying this TCR beta chain. These data belong to a study of blood T cell repertoires in COVID-19. Trimming shortened V by 7 bases and J by 7 bases, and 8 bases separated the two germline ends. Germline assignment: CDR1 MNHEY and CDR2 SVGAGI. The CDR3 length is 12 residues. Participants' own reports of clinical history determined their cohort assignment. Under the authors' procedure: Amplification from reference gene primers served as the basis for estimated nucleated cell counts. Here immunoSEQ multiplex PCR was the method, and the copy in TCRdb shows in-frame clones only, minus some. V, J and clone size are those of that table, while D and trimming were read from the DNA. The table lists under 200,000 clones, approximately 80% of them singletons.

Sequencing input: PBMCs or T cells enriched from blood (not recorded which). The receptor's source is a man aged 45-65 years who had recovered from COVID-19. The gene calls are TRBV6-5 and TRBJ1-6, with a weak D call TRBD1 (5 bases). CDR3 nucleotides: TGTGCCAGCACCAGGGCGAATTCACCCCTCCACTTT. This translates into CASTRANSPLHF.